The TCR beta chain under discussion was sequenced for a study of beta chain features in type 1 diabetes. Of the isolated RNA, all was reverse transcribed, and so the sequenced material was expressed TCRB transcripts. Measured with immunoSEQ multiplex PCR; TCRdb has only the in-frame clones, and not every one. Among approximately 140,000 clones listed, 6% to 7.5% were seen once. For this clone: Other DNA sequences in the sample encode the same CDR3.

CDR3 length equals 14 residues. Trimming stripped 5 bases from V and 0 bases from J, with 9 bases between. Germline loops: CDR1 SGHTA, CDR2 FQGTGA. This receptor was taken from a young woman in good health. The sequencing sample was made of central memory CD4+ T cells from blood. The rearrangement links TRBV7-3 to TRBJ2-3; TRBD2 is a possible D gene (6 bases). The DNA for the CDR3 is TGTGCCAGCAGCCCGGGGACTAGCACAGATACGCAGTATTTT. Translated: CASSPGTSTDTQYF. Variable domain in full (rest from reference TRBV7-3 and TRBJ2-3): GAGVSQTPSNKVTEKGKYVELRCDPISGHTALYWYRQSLGQGPEFLIYFQGTGAADDSGLPNDRFFAVRPEGSVSTLKIQRTERGDSAVYLCASSPGTSTDTQYFGPGTRLTVL.